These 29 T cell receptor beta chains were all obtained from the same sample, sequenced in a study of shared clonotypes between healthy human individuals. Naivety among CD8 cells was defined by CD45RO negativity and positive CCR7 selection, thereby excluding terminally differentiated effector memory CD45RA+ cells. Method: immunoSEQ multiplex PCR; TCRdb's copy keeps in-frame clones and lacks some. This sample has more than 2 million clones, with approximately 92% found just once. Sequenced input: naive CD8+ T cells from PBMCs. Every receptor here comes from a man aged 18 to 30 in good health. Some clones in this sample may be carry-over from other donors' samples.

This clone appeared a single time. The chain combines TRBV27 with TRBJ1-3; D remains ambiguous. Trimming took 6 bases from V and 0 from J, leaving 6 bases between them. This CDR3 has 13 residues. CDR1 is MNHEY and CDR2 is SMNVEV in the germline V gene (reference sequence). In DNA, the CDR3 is TGTGCCAGCAGCGCCAACTCTGGAAACACCATATATTTT. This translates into CASSANSGNTIYF.

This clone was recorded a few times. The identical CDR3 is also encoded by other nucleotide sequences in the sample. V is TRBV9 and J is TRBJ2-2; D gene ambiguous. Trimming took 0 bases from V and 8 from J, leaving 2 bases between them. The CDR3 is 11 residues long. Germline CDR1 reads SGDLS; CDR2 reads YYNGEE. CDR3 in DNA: TGTGCCAGCAGCGTAGCAGGGGAGCTGTTTTTT. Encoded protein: CASSVAGELFF.

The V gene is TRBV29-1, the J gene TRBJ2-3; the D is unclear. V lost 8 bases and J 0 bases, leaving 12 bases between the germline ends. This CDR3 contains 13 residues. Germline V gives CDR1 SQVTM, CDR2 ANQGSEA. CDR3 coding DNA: TGCAGCTGCGCTCTGGACAGCACAGATACGCAGTATTTT. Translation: CSCALDSTDTQYF.

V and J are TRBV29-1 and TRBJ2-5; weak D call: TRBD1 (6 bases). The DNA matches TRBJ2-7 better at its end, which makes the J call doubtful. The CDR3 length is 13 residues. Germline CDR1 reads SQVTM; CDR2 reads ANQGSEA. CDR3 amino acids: CSVENATGYEQYF. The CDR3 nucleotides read TGCAGCGTTGAAAATGCGACAGGCTACGAGCAGTACTTC.

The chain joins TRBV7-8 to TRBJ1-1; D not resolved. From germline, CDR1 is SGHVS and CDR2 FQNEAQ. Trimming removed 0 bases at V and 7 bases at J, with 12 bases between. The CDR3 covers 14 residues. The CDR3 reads CASSLAYKPDEAFF. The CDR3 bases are TGTGCCAGCAGCTTAGCCTACAAACCTGATGAAGCTTTCTTT.

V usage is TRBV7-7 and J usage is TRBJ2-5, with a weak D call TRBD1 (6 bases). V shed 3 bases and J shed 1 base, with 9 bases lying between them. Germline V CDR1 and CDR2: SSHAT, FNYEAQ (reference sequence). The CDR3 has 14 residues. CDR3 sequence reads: CASSFRTAQETQYF. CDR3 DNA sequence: TGTGCCAGCAGCTTCCGGACAGCCCAAGAGACCCAGTACTTC.

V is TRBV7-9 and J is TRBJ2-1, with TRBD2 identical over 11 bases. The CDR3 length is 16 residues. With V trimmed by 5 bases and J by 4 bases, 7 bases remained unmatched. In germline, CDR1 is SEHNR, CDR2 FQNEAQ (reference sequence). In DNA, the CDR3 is TGTGCCAGCAGCAATCTGACTAGCGGGATTTACAATGAGCAGTTCTTC. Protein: CASSNLTSGIYNEQFF.

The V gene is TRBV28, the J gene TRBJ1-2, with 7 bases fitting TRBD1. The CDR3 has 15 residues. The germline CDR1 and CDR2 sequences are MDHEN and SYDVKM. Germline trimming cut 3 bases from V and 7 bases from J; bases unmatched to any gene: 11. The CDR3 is CASSFENRGFSGYTF. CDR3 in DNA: TGTGCCAGCAGTTTTGAAAACAGGGGATTTTCTGGCTACACCTTC.

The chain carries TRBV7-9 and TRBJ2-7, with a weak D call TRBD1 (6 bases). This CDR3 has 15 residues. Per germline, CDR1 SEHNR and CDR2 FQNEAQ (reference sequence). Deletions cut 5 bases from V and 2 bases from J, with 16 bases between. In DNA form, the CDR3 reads TGTGCCAGCAGCACCTCTTCAGGGGATCCCTACGAGCAGTACTTC. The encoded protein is CASSTSSGDPYEQYF.

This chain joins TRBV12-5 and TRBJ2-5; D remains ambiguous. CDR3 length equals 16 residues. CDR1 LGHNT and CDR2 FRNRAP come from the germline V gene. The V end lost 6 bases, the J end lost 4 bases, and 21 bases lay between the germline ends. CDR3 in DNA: TGTGCTAGTGGCCCACCTTCGGTCGAAAACCGAGAGACCCAGTACTTC. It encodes CASGPPSVENRETQYF.

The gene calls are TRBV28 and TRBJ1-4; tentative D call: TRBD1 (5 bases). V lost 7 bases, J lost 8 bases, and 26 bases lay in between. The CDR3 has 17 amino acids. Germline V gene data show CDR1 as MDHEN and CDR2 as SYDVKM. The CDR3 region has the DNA TGTGCCAGCACCTTTCCTTTGTCGGCAGACGGGGGGGAAAAACTGTTTTTT. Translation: CASTFPLSADGGEKLFF.

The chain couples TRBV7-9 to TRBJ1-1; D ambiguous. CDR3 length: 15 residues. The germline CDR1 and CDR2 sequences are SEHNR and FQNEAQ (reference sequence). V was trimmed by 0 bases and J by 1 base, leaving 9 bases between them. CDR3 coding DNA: TGTGCCAGCAGCTTAGCGGCCAGACAGAACACTGAAGCTTTCTTT. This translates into CASSLAARQNTEAFF.

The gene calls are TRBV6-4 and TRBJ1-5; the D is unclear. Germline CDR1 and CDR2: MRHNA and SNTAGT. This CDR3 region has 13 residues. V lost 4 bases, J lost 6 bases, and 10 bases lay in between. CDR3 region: CASSAGVGQPQHF. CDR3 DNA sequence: TGTGCCAGCAGTGCGGGCGTGGGTCAGCCCCAGCATTTT.

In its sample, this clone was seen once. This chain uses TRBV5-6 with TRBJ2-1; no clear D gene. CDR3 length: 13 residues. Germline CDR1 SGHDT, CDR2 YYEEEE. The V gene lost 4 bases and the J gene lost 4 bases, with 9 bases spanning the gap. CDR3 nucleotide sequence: TGTGCCAGCAGCCCTAAGAATTACAATGAGCAGTTCTTC. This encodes CASSPKNYNEQFF.

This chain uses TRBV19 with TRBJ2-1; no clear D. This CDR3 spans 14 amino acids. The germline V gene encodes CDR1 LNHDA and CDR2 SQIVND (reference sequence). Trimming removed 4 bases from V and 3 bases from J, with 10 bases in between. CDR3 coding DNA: TGTGCCAGTAGTACTCGGTCTAACTACAATGAGCAGTTCTTC. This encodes CASSTRSNYNEQFF.

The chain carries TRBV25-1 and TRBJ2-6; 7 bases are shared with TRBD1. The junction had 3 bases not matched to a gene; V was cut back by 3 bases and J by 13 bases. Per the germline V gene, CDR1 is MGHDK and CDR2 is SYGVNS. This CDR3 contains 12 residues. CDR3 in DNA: TGTGCCAGCAGTGAGACAGGGTTGGTCCTGACTTTC. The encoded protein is CASSETGLVLTF.

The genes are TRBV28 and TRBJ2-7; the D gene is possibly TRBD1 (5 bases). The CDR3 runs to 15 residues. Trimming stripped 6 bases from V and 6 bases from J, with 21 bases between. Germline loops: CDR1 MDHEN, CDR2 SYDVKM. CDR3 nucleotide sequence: TGTGCCAGCAGGTCACTCAGGGCGACCGTGTTCGAGCAGTACTTC. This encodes CASRSLRATVFEQYF. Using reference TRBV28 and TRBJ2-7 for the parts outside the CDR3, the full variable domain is DVKVTQSSRYLVKRTGEKVFLECVQDMDHENMFWYRQDPGLGLRLIYFSYDVKMKEKGDIPEGYSVSREKKERFSLILESASTNQTSMYLCASRSLRATVFEQYFGPGTRLTVT.

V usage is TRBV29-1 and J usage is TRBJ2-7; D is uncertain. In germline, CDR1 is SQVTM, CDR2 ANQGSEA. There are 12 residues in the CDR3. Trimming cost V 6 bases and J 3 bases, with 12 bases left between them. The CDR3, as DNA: TGCAGCGTCGCAGACCCGGGCTACGAGCAGTACTTC. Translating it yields CSVADPGYEQYF.

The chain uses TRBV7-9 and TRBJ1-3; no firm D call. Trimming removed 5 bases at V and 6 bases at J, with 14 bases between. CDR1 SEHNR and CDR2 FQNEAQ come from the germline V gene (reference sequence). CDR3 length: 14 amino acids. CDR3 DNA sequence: TGTGCCAGCAGCGACGGGTCCTCCCCAAACACCATATATTTT. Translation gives CASSDGSSPNTIYF.

The DNA for the CDR3 is TGTGCCAGCAGCGGAGGTAGTGAAGCTTTCTTT. It yields the protein CASSGGSEAFF. The V and J genes are TRBV9 and TRBJ1-1, with D uncertain. The V end lost 3 bases, the J end lost 7 bases, and 7 bases lay between the germline ends. The CDR3 is 11 residues long. The germline gives CDR1 SGDLS, CDR2 YYNGEE.

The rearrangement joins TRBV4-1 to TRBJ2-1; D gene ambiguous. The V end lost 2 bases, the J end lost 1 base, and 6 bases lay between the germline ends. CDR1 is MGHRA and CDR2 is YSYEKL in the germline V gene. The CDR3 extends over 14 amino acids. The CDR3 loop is CASSQSVSYNEQFF. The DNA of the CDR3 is TGCGCCAGCAGCCAATCGGTTTCCTACAATGAGCAGTTCTTC.

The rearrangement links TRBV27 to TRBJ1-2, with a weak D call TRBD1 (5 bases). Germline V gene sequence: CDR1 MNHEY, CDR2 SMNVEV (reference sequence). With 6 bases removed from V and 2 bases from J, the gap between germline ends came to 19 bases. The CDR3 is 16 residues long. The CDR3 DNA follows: TGTGCCAGCAGGAGGCTGAGAGGGGTAGACAACTATGGCTACACCTTC. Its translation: CASRRLRGVDNYGYTF.

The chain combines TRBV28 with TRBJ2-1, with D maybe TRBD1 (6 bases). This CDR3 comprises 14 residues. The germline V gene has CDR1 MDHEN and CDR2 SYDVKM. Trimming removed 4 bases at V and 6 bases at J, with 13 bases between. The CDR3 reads CASSSGQNPNEQFF. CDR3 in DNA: TGTGCCAGCAGTTCCGGACAGAACCCCAATGAGCAGTTCTTC.

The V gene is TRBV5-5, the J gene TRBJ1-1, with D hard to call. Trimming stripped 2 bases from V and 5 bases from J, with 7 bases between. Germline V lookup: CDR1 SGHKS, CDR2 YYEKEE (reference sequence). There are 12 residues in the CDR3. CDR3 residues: CASSLSGTEAFF. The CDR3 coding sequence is TGTGCCAGCAGCTTAAGCGGTACTGAAGCTTTCTTT.

The CDR3 region has the DNA TGTGCCAGCAGCTTAGGCCCACGACGGCAGATCTATGGCTACACCTTC. Amino acid sequence: CASSLGPRRQIYGYTF. The rearrangement uses TRBV11-2 and TRBJ1-2; D gene ambiguous. There are 16 residues in the CDR3. Germline V CDR1 and CDR2: SGHAT, FQNNGV. V was shortened by 1 base and J by 4 bases, with 16 bases between the two germline ends.

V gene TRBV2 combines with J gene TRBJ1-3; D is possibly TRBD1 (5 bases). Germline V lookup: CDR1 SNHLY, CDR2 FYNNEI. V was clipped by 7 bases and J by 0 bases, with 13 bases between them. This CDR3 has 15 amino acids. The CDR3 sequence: CASMRGGSSGNTIYF. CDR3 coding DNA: TGTGCCAGCATGAGGGGCGGGAGCTCTGGAAACACCATATATTTT.

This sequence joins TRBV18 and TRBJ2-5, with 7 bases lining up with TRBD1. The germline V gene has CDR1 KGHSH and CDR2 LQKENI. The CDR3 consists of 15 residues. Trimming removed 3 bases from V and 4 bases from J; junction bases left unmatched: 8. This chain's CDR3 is CASSPGLRQGETQYF. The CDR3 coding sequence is TGTGCCAGCTCACCGGGCCTGCGACAGGGAGAGACCCAGTACTTC.

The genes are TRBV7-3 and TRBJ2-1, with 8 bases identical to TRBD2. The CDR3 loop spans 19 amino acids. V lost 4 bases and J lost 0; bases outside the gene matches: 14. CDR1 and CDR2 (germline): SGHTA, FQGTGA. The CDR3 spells CASSSPAVPGRASYNEQFF. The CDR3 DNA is TGTGCCAGCAGCTCCCCGGCTGTACCCGGGAGGGCCTCCTACAATGAGCAGTTCTTC.

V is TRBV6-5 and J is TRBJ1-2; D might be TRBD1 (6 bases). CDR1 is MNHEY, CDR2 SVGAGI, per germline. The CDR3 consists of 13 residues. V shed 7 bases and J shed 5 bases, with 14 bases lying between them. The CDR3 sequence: CASKGGGEYGYTF. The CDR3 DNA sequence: TGTGCCAGCAAGGGGGGAGGGGAGTATGGCTACACCTTC.